This TCR beta chain appears in the sequencing data of a study of blood T cell repertoires in COVID-19. Study-level information: Sample material is recorded as cDNA or gDNA derived from T cells, B-cell-depleted T cells, or PBMCs.

How the authors handled the data: Counts of nucleated cells, estimated from reference gene primer amplification, were obtained. Produced via immunoSEQ multiplex PCR; TCRdb's table is partial and in-frame only. That table supplies the V and J calls and clone size; D and trimming were determined from the DNA. This sample has 180,000 or so clones, with 80% to 90% found just once. Trimming pared 4 bases from V and 5 bases from J, leaving 21 bases between. Looked up from germline, CDR1 is SGHTS and CDR2 is YDEGEE. The CDR3 is made up of 16 amino acids. The source material was peripheral blood. The origin of this receptor is a woman aged 40 to 49 with COVID-19, enrolled during active disease. This chain connects TRBV5-8 to TRBJ2-5; D may be TRBD1 (6 bases). CDR3 in amino acids: CASSPPEGGMWETQYF. The CDR3 coding sequence is TGTGCCAGCAGCCCACCGGAAGGGGGAATGTGGGAGACCCAGTACTTC.